This TCR beta chain was recorded in a study of CD8+CD57+ T cells in acquired aplastic anemia. Study as a whole: The DNA of sorted CD4+ and CD8+ cells averaged around 3 ug. General study points: Simpson's diversity of CD8+ cells was not significantly different in patients compared with controls.

As for this clonotype: Its antigen is currently unknown. Germline is not matched at one junction end, which may reflect a read error.

TCR beta VDJ and CDR3 were profiled, and genomic DNA was the template. TCRdb called the reads again in MiXCR, with one record for every CDR3 protein. Of 350,000 to 450,000 distinct CDR3 sequences detected, approximately 70% appear once; the ten largest clones hold approximately 4%. The CDR3 loop spans 13 amino acids. Germline CDR1 reads SGHAT; CDR2 reads FQNNGV. The clonotype originates from a human donor in good health, serving as a control. The rearrangement uses TRBV11-2 and TRBJ2-7; D is possibly TRBD1 or TRBD2 (5 bases each). Sequencing was performed on sorted CD4+, CD8+, or CD8+CD57+ T cells (not recorded which) from PBMCs. The CDR3 is CASSLDGAREQCF. DNA for the CDR3: TGTGCCAGCAGCTTAGACGGGGCCCGCGAGCAGTGCTTC. The full variable domain, completed using reference TRBV11-2 and TRBJ2-7, is EAGVAQSPRYKIIEKRQSVAFWCNPISGHATLYWYQQILGQGPKLLIQFQNNGVVDDSQLPKDRFSAERLKGVDSTLKIQPAKLEDSAVYLCASSLDGAREQCFGPGTRLTVT.